The T cell receptor beta chain described here comes from a study of T cells in Graves' hyperthyroidism and ophthalmopathy. Study-wide findings and caveats: A median 6.5 months before onset, the model predicted ophthalmopathy. Most thyroid clonotypes with frequency above 0.001 were detected in blood. A model of 13 V-J features distinguished ophthalmopathy from stable hyperthyroidism.

Per germline, CDR1 MDHEN and CDR2 SYDVKM. J gave up 1 base and V 6 bases, and 6 bases lay outside the gene matches. There are 15 residues in the CDR3. Clinicians diagnosed patients from clinical symptoms, serum thyroxine and TRAb, thyroid ultrasound and orbital computed tomography. Template material for amplifying TCR beta CDR3 regions consisted of RNA transcripts. The HTBI primer set served for first-round RT-PCR of the TCR CDR3. TCRdb used MiXCR to reprocess the multiplex PCR reads, holding one entry per CDR3 protein. Altogether under 400,000 distinct CDR3 sequences are present, roughly 15% being singletons, with the ten largest covering approximately 19%. This clonotype occurred many times. Antigen: not known.

This receptor was identified in a woman aged 55-69 years with Graves' ophthalmopathy. The specimen was blood. The rearrangement uses TRBV28 and TRBJ2-1; 7 bases are a match to TRBD1. CDR3 protein: CASSRTGASYNEQFF. The CDR3, as DNA: TGTGCCAGCAGCCGTACAGGGGCTTCCTACAATGAGCAGTTCTTC.